There are a few counts of the clone carrying this TCR beta chain. Its antigen is as yet unknown. A second PCR, run for roughly 6 to 11 cycles, used a sample-barcoded 5' primer plus a J-beta primer mix. Each TCR beta cDNA got a 12-nucleotide random molecular identifier. TCRdb redid the calling of the 5' RACE reads with MiXCR, one entry per CDR3 protein. The sample consists of 700,000 or so distinct CDR3 sequences, about 43% of them appearing once. Germline V gene data show CDR1 as SGHTA and CDR2 as FQGNSA. This CDR3 is 15 amino acids long. V lost 2 bases, J lost 0 bases, and 10 bases lay in between. This specimen belongs to a study of blood T cells in healthy people across ages. Overall study findings and caveats: Any changes in expanded clonotypes were possibly confounded, as donor CMV status remained unknown.

Drawing of peripheral blood yielded about 10 milliliters from each donor. The chain joins TRBV7-2 to TRBJ1-1, with D maybe TRBD1 (5 bases). This clonotype was sampled from an elderly man in good health. Material for sequencing was blood. CDR3 DNA sequence: TGTGCCAGCAGCTTAACGGGGCTCATGAACACTGAAGCTTTCTTT. Protein product: CASSLTGLMNTEAFF. The whole variable domain, remainder taken from reference TRBV7-2 and TRBJ1-1, is GAGVSQSPSNKVTEKGKDVELRCDPISGHTALYWYRQSLGQGLEFLIYFQGNSAPDKSGLPSDRFSAERTGGSVSTLTIQRTQQEDSAVYLCASSLTGLMNTEAFFGQGTRLTVV.